The clone carrying this TCR beta chain was seen a few times. Germline V gives CDR1 WSHSY, CDR2 SAAADI. The CDR3 has 13 amino acids. After removal of 6 bases from V and 6 bases from J, the junction contained 2 bases not matched to a gene. These data belong to a study of CD8+ T cells in alopecia areata. The treatment here: oral pan-JAK inhibitor, 5-10 mg twice daily. RNA extraction was followed by reverse transcription into cDNA, which acted as the sequencing template. Only in-frame clones appear in the TCRdb table, and some are missing; sequencing was by immunoSEQ multiplex PCR. The table shows about 210,000 clones, with around two fifths occurring only once.

This clonotype was sampled from a human donor with alopecia areata. The V and J genes are TRBV10-2 and TRBJ1-5, with 10 bases fitting TRBD1. Sequencing used CD4+ T cells sorted from blood, obtained at week 34, from a patient treated with tofacitinib. The CDR3 bases are TGCGCCAGCAGCGGGGACAGGGGTCAGCCCCAGCATTTT. Protein: CASSGDRGQPQHF.